Described below is a single T cell receptor beta chain sequence and its context. Antigen: not known. The data belong to a study of shared clonotypes between healthy human individuals. Study summary: Samples came from a couple of female and a few male donors aged 18 to 49.

DNA from unsorted PBMC was sequenced on ten immunoSEQ deep assay plates. Profiled with immunoSEQ multiplex PCR; TCRdb holds only in-frame clones, not every one. The table lists hundreds of thousands of clones, about 74% of them singletons. The CDR3 spans 14 residues. Deletions cut 1 base from V and 10 bases from J, with 14 bases between. The germline gives CDR1 SNHLY, CDR2 FYNNEI. Study-level results: Investigators expected sequencing depth to affect clonotype sharing among donors.

Input material: PBMCs. The clonotype was recovered from a woman aged 40 to 50 in good health. Some clones in this sample may be carry-over from other donors' samples. This rearrangement joins TRBV2 to TRBJ2-1, with D possibly being TRBD1 or TRBD2 (6 bases each). This CDR3 is CASSEVGGAQEQFF. CDR3 DNA sequence: TGTGCCAGCAGTGAAGTGGGGGGCGCCCAAGAGCAGTTCTTC.